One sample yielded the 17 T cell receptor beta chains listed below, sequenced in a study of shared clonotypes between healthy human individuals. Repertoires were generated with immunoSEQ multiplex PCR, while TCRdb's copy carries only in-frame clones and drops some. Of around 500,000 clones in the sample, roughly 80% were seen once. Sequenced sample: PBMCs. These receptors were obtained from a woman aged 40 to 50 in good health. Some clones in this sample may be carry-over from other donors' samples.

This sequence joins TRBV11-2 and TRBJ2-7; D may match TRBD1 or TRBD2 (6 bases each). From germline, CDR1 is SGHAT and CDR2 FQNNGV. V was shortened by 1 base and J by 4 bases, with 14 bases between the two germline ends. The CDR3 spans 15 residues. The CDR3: CASSLGGARGYEQYF. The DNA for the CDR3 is TGTGCCAGCAGCTTAGGGGGGGCCAGGGGTTACGAGCAGTACTTC.

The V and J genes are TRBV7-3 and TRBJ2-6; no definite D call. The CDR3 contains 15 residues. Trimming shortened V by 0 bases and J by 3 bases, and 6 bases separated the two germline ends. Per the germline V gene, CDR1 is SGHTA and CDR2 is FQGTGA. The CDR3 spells CASSLTVGGANVLTF. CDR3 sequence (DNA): TGTGCCAGCAGCTTAACGGTCGGTGGGGCCAACGTCCTGACTTTC.

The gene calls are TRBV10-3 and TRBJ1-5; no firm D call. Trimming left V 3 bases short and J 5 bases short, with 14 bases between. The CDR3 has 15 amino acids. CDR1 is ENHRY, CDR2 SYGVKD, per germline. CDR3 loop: CAISDSNRWDQPQHF. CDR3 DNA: TGTGCCATCAGTGACTCGAATAGGTGGGATCAGCCCCAGCATTTT.

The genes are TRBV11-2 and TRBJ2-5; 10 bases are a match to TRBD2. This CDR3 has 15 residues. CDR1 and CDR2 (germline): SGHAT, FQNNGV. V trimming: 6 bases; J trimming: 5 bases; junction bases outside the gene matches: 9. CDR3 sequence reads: CASSPGTSAGETQYF. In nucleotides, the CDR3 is TGTGCCAGCAGTCCCGGGACTAGCGCTGGTGAGACCCAGTACTTC. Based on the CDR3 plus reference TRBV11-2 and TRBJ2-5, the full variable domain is EAGVAQSPRYKIIEKRQSVAFWCNPISGHATLYWYQQILGQGPKLLIQFQNNGVVDDSQLPKDRFSAERLKGVDSTLKIQPAKLEDSAVYLCASSPGTSAGETQYFGPGTRLLVL.

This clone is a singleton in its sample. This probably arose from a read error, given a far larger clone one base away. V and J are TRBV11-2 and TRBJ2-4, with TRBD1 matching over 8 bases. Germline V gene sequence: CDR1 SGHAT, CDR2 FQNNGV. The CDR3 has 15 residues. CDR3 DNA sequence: TGTGCCAGCAGCTTAAGCAGGGGGCGTGGAAACACTCAGTACTTC. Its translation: CASSLSRGRGNTQYF.

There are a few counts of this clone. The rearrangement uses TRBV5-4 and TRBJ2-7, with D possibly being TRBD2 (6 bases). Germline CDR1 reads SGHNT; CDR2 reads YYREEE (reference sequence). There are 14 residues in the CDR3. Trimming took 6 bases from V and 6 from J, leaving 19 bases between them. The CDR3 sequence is CASTFPGLQGEQYF. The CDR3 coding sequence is TGTGCCAGCACCTTCCCGGGACTCCAGGGCGAGCAGTACTTC.

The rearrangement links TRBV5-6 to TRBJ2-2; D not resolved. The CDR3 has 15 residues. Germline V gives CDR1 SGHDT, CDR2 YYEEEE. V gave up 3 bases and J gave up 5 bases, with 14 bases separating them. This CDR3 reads CASSSETLLTGELFF. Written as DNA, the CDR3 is TGTGCCAGCAGCTCAGAGACTCTACTAACCGGGGAGCTGTTTTTT.

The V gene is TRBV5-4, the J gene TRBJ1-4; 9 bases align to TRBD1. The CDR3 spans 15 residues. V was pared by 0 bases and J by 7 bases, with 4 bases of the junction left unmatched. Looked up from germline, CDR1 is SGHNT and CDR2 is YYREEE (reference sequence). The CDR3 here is CASSLGDRATEKLFF. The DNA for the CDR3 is TGTGCCAGCAGCTTGGGGGACAGGGCTACTGAAAAACTGTTTTTT.

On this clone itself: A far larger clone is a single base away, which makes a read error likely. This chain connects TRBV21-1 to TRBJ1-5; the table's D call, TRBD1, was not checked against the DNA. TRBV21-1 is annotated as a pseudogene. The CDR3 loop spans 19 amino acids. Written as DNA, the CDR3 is TGTGCCAGCAGCAAAGTGGGGACAGGGGTAGTATTTGGCAATCAGCCCCAGCATTTT. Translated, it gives CASSKVGTGVVFGNQPQHF.

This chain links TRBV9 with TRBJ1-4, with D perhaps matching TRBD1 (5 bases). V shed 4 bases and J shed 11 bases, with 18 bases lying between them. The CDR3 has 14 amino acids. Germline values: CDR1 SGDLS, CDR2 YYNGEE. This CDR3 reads CASSPGTAPGKLFF. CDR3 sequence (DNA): TGTGCCAGCAGCCCCGGGACTGCACCGGGGAAACTGTTTTTT.

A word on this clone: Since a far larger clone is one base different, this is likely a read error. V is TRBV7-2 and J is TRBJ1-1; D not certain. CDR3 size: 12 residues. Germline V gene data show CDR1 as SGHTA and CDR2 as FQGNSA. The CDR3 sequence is CASSPSITESFF. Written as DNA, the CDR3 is TGTGCCAGCAGCCCCTCGATCACTGAATCTTTCTTT.

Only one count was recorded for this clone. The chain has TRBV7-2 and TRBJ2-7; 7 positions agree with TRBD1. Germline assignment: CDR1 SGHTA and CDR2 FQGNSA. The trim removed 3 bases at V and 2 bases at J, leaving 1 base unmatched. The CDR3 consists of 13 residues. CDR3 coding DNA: TGTGCCAGCAGCTTCGGGACAGCCTACGAGCAGTACTTC. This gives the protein CASSFGTAYEQYF.

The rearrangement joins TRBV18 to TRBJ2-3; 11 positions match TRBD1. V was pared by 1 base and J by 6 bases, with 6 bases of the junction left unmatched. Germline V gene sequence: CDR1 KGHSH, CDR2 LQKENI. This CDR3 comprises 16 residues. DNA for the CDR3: TGTGCCAGCTCACCACTTGGGACAGGGGGTTTCGATACGCAGTATTTT. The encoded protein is CASSPLGTGGFDTQYF. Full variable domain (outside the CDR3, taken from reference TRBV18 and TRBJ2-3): NAGVMQNPRHLVRRRGQEARLRCSPMKGHSHVYWYRQLPEEGLKFMVYLQKENIIDESGMPKERFSAEFPKEGPSILRIQQVVRGDSAAYFCASSPLGTGGFDTQYFGPGTRLTVL.

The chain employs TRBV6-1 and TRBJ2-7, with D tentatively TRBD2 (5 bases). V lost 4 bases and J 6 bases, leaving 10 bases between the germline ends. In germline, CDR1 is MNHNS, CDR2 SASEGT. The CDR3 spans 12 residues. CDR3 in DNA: TGTGCCAGCAGTGCCATACGGGGCGAGCAGTACTTC. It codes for CASSAIRGEQYF.

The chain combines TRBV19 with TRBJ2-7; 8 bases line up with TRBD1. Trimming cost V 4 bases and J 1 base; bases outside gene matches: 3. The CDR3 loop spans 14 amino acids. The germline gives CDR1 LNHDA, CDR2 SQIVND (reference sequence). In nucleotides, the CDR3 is TGTGCCAGTAGTACCGGGACAGGATCCTACGAGCAGTACTTC. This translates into CASSTGTGSYEQYF.

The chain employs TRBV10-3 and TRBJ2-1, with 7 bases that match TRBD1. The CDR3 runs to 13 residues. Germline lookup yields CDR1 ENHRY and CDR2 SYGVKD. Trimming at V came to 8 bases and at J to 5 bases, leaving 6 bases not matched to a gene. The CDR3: CAIHGQVNNEQFF. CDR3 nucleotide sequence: TGTGCCATCCACGGACAGGTCAACAATGAGCAGTTCTTC.

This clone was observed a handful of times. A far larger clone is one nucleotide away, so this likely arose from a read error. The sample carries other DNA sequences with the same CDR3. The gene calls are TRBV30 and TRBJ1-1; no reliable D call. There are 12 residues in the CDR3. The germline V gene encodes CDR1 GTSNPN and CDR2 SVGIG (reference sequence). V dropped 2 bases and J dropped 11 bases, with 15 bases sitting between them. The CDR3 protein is CAWSLPVSKAFF. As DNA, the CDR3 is TGTGCCTGGAGTCTCCCTGTGTCGAAGGCTTTCTTT.